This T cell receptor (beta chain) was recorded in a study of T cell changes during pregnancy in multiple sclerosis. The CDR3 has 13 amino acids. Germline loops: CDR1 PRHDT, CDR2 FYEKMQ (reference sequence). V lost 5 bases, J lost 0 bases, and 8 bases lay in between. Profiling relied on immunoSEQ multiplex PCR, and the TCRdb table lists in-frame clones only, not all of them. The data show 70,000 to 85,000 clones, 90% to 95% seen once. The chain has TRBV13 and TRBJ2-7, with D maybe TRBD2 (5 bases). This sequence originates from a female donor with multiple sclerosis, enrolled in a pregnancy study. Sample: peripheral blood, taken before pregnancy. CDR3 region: CASSEGYSYEQYF. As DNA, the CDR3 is TGTGCCAGCAGCGAGGGCTACTCCTACGAGCAGTACTTC.